Listed here are 19 T cell receptor beta chains from one sample, sequenced in a study of blood T cell repertoires in COVID-19. Some clones are missing from TCRdb's copy, which holds only in-frame ones; the method was immunoSEQ multiplex PCR. The table shows almost 55,000 clones, with 75% to 90% occurring only once. Sequences were obtained from peripheral blood. Receptors were obtained from a human donor in a cohort sampled during active COVID-19.

This sequence joins TRBV3-1 (or the pseudogene TRBV3-2) and TRBJ2-1, with TRBD2 as a possible D gene (6 bases). Germline V gene sequence: CDR1 LGHDT, CDR2 YNNKEL (reference sequence). There are 17 residues in the CDR3. V lost 4 bases and J lost 2, with 18 bases in between. CDR3: CASSPHLRGSAYNEQFF. The CDR3 DNA follows: TGTGCCAGCAGCCCTCATCTACGGGGGTCTGCCTACAATGAGCAGTTCTTC.

This sequence joins TRBV2 and TRBJ1-4, with D tentatively TRBD1 (6 bases). Germline V gene sequence: CDR1 SNHLY, CDR2 FYNNEI. The V end was cut by 6 bases, the J end by 4 bases, with 9 bases between. The CDR3 extends over 13 amino acids. The CDR3: CASSGQFNEKLFF. CDR3 nucleotide sequence: TGTGCCAGCAGCGGACAGTTTAATGAAAAACTGTTTTTT.

The rearrangement links TRBV5-1 to TRBJ1-2; no firm D call. The V end lost 5 bases, the J end lost 2 bases, and 16 bases lay between the germline ends. The CDR3 is 15 residues long. Germline lookup yields CDR1 SGHRS and CDR2 YFSETQ. CDR3 sequence reads: CASRRSGSSNYGYTF. As DNA, the CDR3 is TGCGCCAGCAGGAGGAGTGGTTCGTCGAACTATGGCTACACCTTC. Based on the CDR3 plus reference TRBV5-1 and TRBJ1-2, the full variable domain is KAGVTQTPRYLIKTRGQQVTLSCSPISGHRSVSWYQQTPGQGLQFLFEYFSETQRNKGNFPGRFSGRQFSNSRSEMNVSTLELGDSALYLCASRRSGSSNYGYTFGSGTRLTVV.

This chain joins TRBV6-4 and TRBJ2-3, with TRBD1 matching over 8 bases. CDR1 MRHNA and CDR2 SNTAGT come from the germline V gene. Germline trimming cut 4 bases from V and 0 bases from J; bases unmatched to any gene: 6. CDR3 size: 16 residues. CDR3 nucleotides: TGTGCCAGCAGTGCACAGACAGGGGCTAGCACAGATACGCAGTATTTT. Its translation: CASSAQTGASTDTQYF.

The genes are TRBV7-2 and TRBJ1-2; TRBD1 is a possible D gene (5 bases). The germline CDR1 and CDR2 sequences are SGHTA and FQGNSA. Between the trimmed V and J ends, which lost 5 bases and 4 bases, there was a span of 17 bases. The CDR3 length is 15 residues. The CDR3 region is CASSVQDALGYGYTF. Here the CDR3 DNA reads TGTGCCAGCAGCGTACAGGACGCCTTGGGCTATGGCTACACCTTC.

DNA of the CDR3: TGTGCCAGCTCACCACGTGGCGGAGACTCTGGAAACACCATATATTTT. It codes for CASSPRGGDSGNTIYF. The rearrangement joins TRBV18 to TRBJ1-3, with D unresolved. The CDR3 loop spans 16 amino acids. The germline V gene encodes CDR1 KGHSH and CDR2 LQKENI. Deletions cut 1 base from V and 0 bases from J, with 10 bases between.

The chain is built from TRBV18 and TRBJ2-1, with 14 bases lining up with TRBD2. The V segment lost 5 bases and the J segment 9 bases; nucleotides outside the gene matches: 18. Germline lookup yields CDR1 KGHSH and CDR2 LQKENI. This CDR3 has 19 amino acids. The CDR3 sequence is CASSALGTSGRGILGEQFF. DNA for the CDR3: TGTGCCAGCTCAGCCCTCGGGACTAGCGGGAGAGGGATTTTGGGTGAGCAGTTCTTC.

The V and J genes are TRBV7-9 and TRBJ2-3; 9 bases line up with TRBD1. This CDR3 spans 16 amino acids. In germline, CDR1 is SEHNR, CDR2 FQNEAQ (reference sequence). The V and J ends lost 6 bases and 3 bases, in that order; junction bases with no gene match: 10. CDR3 DNA sequence: TGTGCCAGCAGTCCCCCAGGGACAGGGAAAACAGATACGCAGTATTTT. Protein product: CASSPPGTGKTDTQYF.

The chain carries TRBV5-1 and TRBJ2-7; 9 bases agree with TRBD1. Germline V CDR1 and CDR2: SGHRS, YFSETQ. Trimming cost V 1 base and J 3 bases; bases outside gene matches: 2. The CDR3 is 14 amino acids. The chain's CDR3 is CASSLPGQGYEQYF. The CDR3 DNA reads as TGCGCCAGCAGCTTGCCGGGACAGGGCTACGAGCAGTACTTC.

The genes are TRBV11-2 and TRBJ1-3; D perhaps matches TRBD1 (5 bases). Trimming left V 5 bases short and J 0 bases short, with 11 bases between. The length of the CDR3 is 15 residues. The germline gives CDR1 SGHAT, CDR2 FQNNGV. CDR3 in amino acids: CASSRNRGSGNTIYF. DNA for the CDR3: TGTGCCAGCAGCCGAAATAGGGGCTCTGGAAACACCATATATTTT.

This chain uses TRBV10-3 with TRBJ2-7; 8 nucleotides align to TRBD1. Germline V gives CDR1 ENHRY, CDR2 SYGVKD. CDR3 size: 12 residues. Unmatched junction bases numbered 4, after V lost 9 bases and J lost 3 bases. This chain's CDR3 is CAIGTGIYEQYF. The DNA of the CDR3 is TGTGCCATAGGGACAGGAATCTACGAGCAGTACTTC.

This clone was picked up one time. The CDR3 DNA is TGTGCCAGCAGCCTCCAGACAGGGATCTACGAGCAGTACTTC. The encoded protein is CASSLQTGIYEQYF. The chain joins TRBV7-8 to TRBJ2-7; 7 nucleotides align to TRBD1. Trimming removed 5 bases from V and 3 bases from J; junction bases left unmatched: 7. Germline V gene data show CDR1 as SGHVS and CDR2 as FQNEAQ. CDR3 size: 14 residues. The full variable domain, rest sourced from reference TRBV7-8 and TRBJ2-7, is GAGVSQSPRYKVAKRGQDVALRCDPISGHVSLFWYQQALGQGPEFLTYFQNEAQLDKSGLPSDRFFAERPEGSVSTLKIQRTQQEDSAVYLCASSLQTGIYEQYFGPGTRLTVT.

Points on this clone: This specimen includes other DNA sequences encoding the same CDR3. The J gene is TRBJ1-5, the V gene TRBV2, with D hard to call. This CDR3 is 11 amino acids long. The ends were cut back, 5 bases at V and 3 bases at J, with 2 bases in the middle. Germline V gives CDR1 SNHLY, CDR2 FYNNEI. In nucleotides, the CDR3 is TGTGCCAGCAGTCTCAATCAGCCCCAGCATTTT. It codes for CASSLNQPQHF.

The rearrangement uses TRBV7-9 and TRBJ2-7, with TRBD2 matching 7 bases. This CDR3 has 14 residues. Germline trimming cut 5 bases from V and 0 bases from J; bases unmatched to any gene: 4. Germline assignment: CDR1 SEHNR and CDR2 FQNEAQ (reference sequence). The CDR3 DNA reads TGTGCCAGCAGCGCGACTAGCAGCTCCTACGAGCAGTACTTC. Protein: CASSATSSSYEQYF.

The CDR3 is CASSTRGGTYEQYF. As DNA, the CDR3 is TGTGCCAGCAGCACCCGCGGGGGGACCTACGAGCAGTACTTC. The rearrangement uses TRBV9 and TRBJ2-7; 8 nucleotides line up with TRBD2. The CDR3 covers 14 residues. Germline-derived CDR1 and CDR2 are SGDLS and YYNGEE. V trimming: 4 bases; J trimming: 2 bases; junction bases outside the gene matches: 5.

The gene calls are TRBV2 and TRBJ2-1, with TRBD1 matching over 11 bases. This CDR3 has 13 amino acids. V was clipped by 8 bases and J by 7 bases; unmatched bases: 4. Germline CDR1 is SNHLY and CDR2 is FYNNEI. The chain's CDR3 is CASSGQGVNEQFF. CDR3 nucleotides: TGTGCCAGCTCGGGACAGGGGGTTAATGAGCAGTTCTTC. Combining the CDR3 with reference TRBV2 and TRBJ2-1 gives the whole variable domain EPEVTQTPSHQVTQMGQEVILRCVPISNHLYFYWYRQILGQKVEFLVSFYNNEISEKSEIFDDQFSVERPDGSNFTLKIRSTKLEDSAMYFCASSGQGVNEQFFGPGTRLTVL.

Only one count was recorded for this clone. This rearrangement joins TRBV29-1 to TRBJ2-1; TRBD1 aligns across 10 bases. The CDR3 extends over 13 amino acids. Unmatched junction bases numbered 3, after V lost 7 bases and J lost 3 bases. Germline assignment: CDR1 SQVTM and CDR2 ANQGSEA. CDR3 region: CSARTGGYNEQFF. The CDR3 nucleotides are TGCAGCGCCAGGACAGGGGGCTACAATGAGCAGTTCTTC.

The chain is built from TRBV18 and TRBJ1-3; 9 nucleotides match TRBD1. In germline, CDR1 is KGHSH, CDR2 LQKENI. V gave up 3 bases and J gave up 0 bases; unmatched junction bases: 9. The length of the CDR3 is 18 residues. CDR3 DNA sequence: TGTGCCAGCTCACCGACCACCGGGACAGGGTCCTCTGGAAACACCATATATTTT. Translated, it gives CASSPTTGTGSSGNTIYF.

This clone was picked up a small number of times. V usage is TRBV7-9 and J usage is TRBJ1-5, with 7 bases aligning to TRBD1. The CDR3 consists of 15 residues. With 5 bases clipped from V and 3 bases from J, the junction kept 7 bases outside the gene matches. Looked up from germline, CDR1 is SEHNR and CDR2 is FQNEAQ (reference sequence). The CDR3 sequence is CASSNGQAFNQPQHF. CDR3 nucleotide sequence: TGTGCCAGCAGCAACGGACAGGCATTCAATCAGCCCCAGCATTTT.